Detailed here is one T cell receptor (beta chain). The antigen is unknown. TCRdb's copy holds only in-frame clones and misses some; the assay was immunoSEQ multiplex PCR. Of 60,000 to 75,000 clones in the sample, approximately 80% are singletons; the top ten hold 3% to 4.5%. This entry is derived from a study of a mutant IDH1 vaccine in newly diagnosed glioma. This sample's time point: week 11, during vaccination. Every vaccine dose comprised 300 ug of mutant IDH1 20-mer peptide plus topical imiquimod. V lost 2 bases to trimming and J lost 1 base, with 9 bases between them. Germline CDR1 is SGHRS and CDR2 is YFSETQ. There are 14 residues in the CDR3.

The receptor comes from a man younger than 40 with glioma. This chain joins TRBV5-1 and TRBJ1-1, with D maybe TRBD1 (5 bases). The material was PBMCs, obtained from a glioma patient whose treatment included an IDH1 peptide vaccine. The CDR3 nucleotides are TGCGCCAGCAGCTTACACGGGGGGAACACTGAAGCTTTCTTT. Translating gives CASSLHGGNTEAFF.